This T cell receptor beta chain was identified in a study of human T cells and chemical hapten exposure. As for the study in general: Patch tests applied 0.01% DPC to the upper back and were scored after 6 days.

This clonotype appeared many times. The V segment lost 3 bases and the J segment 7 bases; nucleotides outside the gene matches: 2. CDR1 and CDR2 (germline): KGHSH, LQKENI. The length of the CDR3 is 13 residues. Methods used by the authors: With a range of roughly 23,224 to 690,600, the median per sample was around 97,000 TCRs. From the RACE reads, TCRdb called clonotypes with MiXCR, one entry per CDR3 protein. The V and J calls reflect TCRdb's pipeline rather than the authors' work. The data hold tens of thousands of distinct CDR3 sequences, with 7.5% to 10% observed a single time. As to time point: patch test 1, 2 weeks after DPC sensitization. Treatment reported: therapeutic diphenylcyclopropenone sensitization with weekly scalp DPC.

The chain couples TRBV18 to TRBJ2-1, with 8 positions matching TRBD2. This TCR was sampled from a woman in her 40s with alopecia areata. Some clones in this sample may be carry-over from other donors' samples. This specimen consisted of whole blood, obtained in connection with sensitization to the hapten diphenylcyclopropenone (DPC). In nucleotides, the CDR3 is TGTGCCAGCTCACCCGGCGGGGGGAATGAGCAGTTCTTC. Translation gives CASSPGGGNEQFF.